This record covers a single TCR beta chain. What this receptor recognizes is not known. No much larger clonotype is one base removed from it; base qualities were not supplied. The record originates from a study of blood T cell repertoires in COVID-19 (dated by TCRdb to 2019 to 2021). About the study as a whole: Collaborator samples came from the United States, Italy and Spain and covered acute and convalescent phases of COVID-19. The repertoires were released in a freely available public database meant as a resource for research on the immune response to SARS-CoV-2. Where HLA class I and class II types were available, the types were taken from metadata supplied by the sample provider, not from assay-based typing. The samples were drawn from the first 160 participants of the ongoing ImmuneRACE study and from 1,254 subjects provided by 6 global collaborators. The prospective study material was composed of cDNA or gDNA derived from T cells, B-cell-depleted T cells, or PBMCs. Subjects who had been exposed to COVID-19, were actively infected with it, or had recovered from it provided the deeply sampled blood TCRbeta repertoires that made up the dataset. The sample metadata nearly always contained a de-identified subject ID, COVID-19 status, age in years and sex.

In Seattle, one collaborating source enrolled patients while the infection was active and tracked those patients longitudinally over the course of disease. Collaborating institutions collected whole blood in K2EDTA tubes following their own protocols. Collaborator samples were shipped for TCRbeta analysis as frozen whole blood, isolated PBMCs, or DNA extracted from either sample type. The study at large found these results: How much clinical and demographic metadata was included differed by source and by participant, and the metadata was provided uncurated.

The CDR3 spans 18 residues, from the cysteine through the phenylalanine. Of all the DNA, just the CDR3 is kept, 54 bases in frame from base 1. Germline trimming: 0 bases from V, 0 bases from J; junction bases outside gene matches: 10. Per the germline V gene (reference sequence), GTSNPN is the CDR1 and SVGIG is the CDR2. TCRbeta CDR3 regions were amplified from genomic DNA using the immunoSEQ Assay, a bias-controlled multiplex PCR. The original pipeline was this. The number of nucleated cells in each sample was estimated by amplification of reference gene primers within the assay. To quantify the absolute abundance of each unique TCRbeta CDR3 rearrangement, sequence reads were collapsed and filtered. Productive Simpson clonality was computed per sample as the square root of Simpson's diversity index over productive rearrangements. TCRdb mirrors the immuneACCESS table, restricted to in-frame sequences. Some clones are absent from its copies; in checked studies, under half trace to an unresolved V gene, and the reason for the others is unknown. V, J and clone size derive from that table, while D and trimming were established from the DNA sequence. In all, the sample holds 150,000 to 200,000 clones, and about 85% of those were seen once. In total, the top ten clones hold 15% to 20% of the sample.

Sequencing was done on a sample of peripheral blood. This TCR came from a person between 65 and 80 years old with COVID-19, enrolled during active disease. This sequence uses TRBV30 and TRBJ2-4; TRBD2 fits 8 bases in the junction. The bases are TGTGCCTGGAGTGTAAGGGCGGGAGGCGCTCTAGCCAAAAACATTCAGTACTTC. Translation gives CAWSVRAGGALAKNIQYF.